These 12 T cell receptor beta chains were sequenced from one sample in a study of blood T cell repertoires in COVID-19. Sequenced by immunoSEQ multiplex PCR; TCRdb stores in-frame clones only, minus some. This sample carries 150,000 to 200,000 clones, approximately 80% of them seen once, and the ten largest clones take more than 4.5%. The specimen sequenced was PBMCs or T cells enriched from blood (not recorded which). Every receptor here comes from a man aged 70 or older who had been exposed to COVID-19.

V is TRBV4-1 and J is TRBJ2-6, with 7 bases aligning to TRBD1. The ends lost 2 bases at V and 0 bases at J; junction bases unmatched: 10. Per the germline V gene, CDR1 is MGHRA and CDR2 is YSYEKL. CDR3 length: 19 amino acids. CDR3 nucleotides: TGCGCCAGCAGCCAAAGATGGGACAGCGGAAGCTCTGGGGCCAACGTCCTGACTTTC. Translation: CASSQRWDSGSSGANVLTF.

The chain links TRBV18 to TRBJ1-1, with TRBD1 identical over 7 bases. The length of the CDR3 is 14 residues. Germline CDR1 KGHSH, CDR2 LQKENI. Trimming took 5 bases from V and 1 from J; bases not matched to a gene: 4. CDR3 in amino acids: CASSIRQGNTEAFF. Here the CDR3 DNA reads TGTGCCAGCTCAATCCGACAGGGGAACACTGAAGCTTTCTTT.

The rearrangement links TRBV11-3 to TRBJ2-2; 8 nucleotides align to TRBD1. The CDR3 contains 14 residues. Germline V gene data show CDR1 as SGHNT and CDR2 as YENEEA. J gave up 8 bases and V 5 bases, and 7 bases lay outside the gene matches. This CDR3 is CASSQDRERGELFF. The CDR3 nucleotides are TGTGCCAGCAGCCAGGACAGGGAGAGAGGGGAGCTGTTTTTT.

The chain recombines TRBV5-6 with TRBJ1-6, with TRBD1 matching over 7 bases. Germline lookup yields CDR1 SGHDT and CDR2 YYEEEE. CDR3 length: 14 residues. Trimming removed 4 bases from V and 9 bases from J; junction bases left unmatched: 7. DNA for the CDR3: TGTGCCAGCAGCCCGAAGGCAGGGGGTTCACCCCTCCACTTT. It is translated as CASSPKAGGSPLHF.

V and J are TRBV5-5 and TRBJ2-1, with 12 nucleotides matching TRBD2. The germline gives CDR1 SGHKS, CDR2 YYEKEE (reference sequence). The CDR3 runs to 17 residues. J gave up 2 bases and V 7 bases, and 10 bases lay outside the gene matches. The CDR3 loop reads CASGRLAGGPTYNEQFF. CDR3 nucleotide sequence: TGTGCCAGCGGTAGGCTAGCGGGGGGGCCCACCTACAATGAGCAGTTCTTC. Based on the CDR3 plus reference TRBV5-5 and TRBJ2-1, the full variable domain is DAGVTQSPTHLIKTRGQQVTLRCSPISGHKSVSWYQQVLGQGPQFIFQYYEKEERGRGNFPDRFSARQFPNYSSELNVNALLLGDSALYLCASGRLAGGPTYNEQFFGPGTRLTVL.

This chain uses TRBV29-1 with TRBJ2-5, with 7 bases aligning to TRBD2. V dropped 6 bases and J dropped 5; count of bases not matched to a gene: 12. Looked up from germline, CDR1 is SQVTM and CDR2 is ANQGSEA. This CDR3 is built from 14 residues. CDR3 region: CSVQKGSGKETQYF. CDR3 coding DNA: TGCAGCGTCCAAAAGGGAAGCGGGAAGGAGACCCAGTACTTC.

V is TRBV3-1 (or the pseudogene TRBV3-2) and J is TRBJ2-1, with D perhaps matching TRBD2 (6 bases). The CDR3 runs 15 residues. Germline V gene sequence: CDR1 LGHDT, CDR2 YNNKEL (reference sequence). Between the trimmed V and J ends, which lost 4 bases and 8 bases, there was a span of 18 bases. DNA of the CDR3: TGTGCCAGCAGCCCGGTCGATCAGCGGGCGTATGAGCAGTTCTTC. Translated, it gives CASSPVDQRAYEQFF.

This rearrangement joins TRBV7-2 to TRBJ2-2; D gene unclear. There are 14 residues in the CDR3. Germline values: CDR1 SGHTA, CDR2 FQGNSA. V was trimmed by 5 bases and J by 3 bases, leaving 10 bases between them. The CDR3 DNA follows: TGTGCCAGCAGCCCCCCGACTCACACCGGGGAGCTGTTTTTT. This sequence encodes CASSPPTHTGELFF.

This chain joins TRBV7-9 and TRBJ1-6; possible D gene TRBD1, 6 bases. This CDR3 spans 15 amino acids. Trimming removed 4 bases at V and 2 bases at J, with 9 bases between. Germline CDR1 reads SEHNR; CDR2 reads FQNEAQ (reference sequence). The chain's CDR3 is CASSYGDTYNSPLHF. The CDR3 DNA reads as TGTGCCAGCAGCTACGGGGACACCTATAATTCACCCCTCCACTTT.

Here the CDR3 DNA reads TGTGCCAGCAGTTACATACCAGGACAAAGCAATCAGCCCCAGCATTTT. Encoded protein: CASSYIPGQSNQPQHF. This chain uses TRBV6-2 or TRBV6-3 with TRBJ1-5; D is possibly TRBD1 (5 bases). The CDR3 spans 16 residues. Germline-derived CDR1 and CDR2 are MNHEY and SVGEGT. Trimming took off 2 bases at V and 1 base at J, with 12 bases between the two ends.

CDR3 loop: CASSERAGGSTNEKLFF. The CDR3 nucleotides read TGCGCCAGCAGCGAAAGGGCAGGGGGGTCCACTAATGAAAAACTGTTTTTT. The gene calls are TRBV5-1 and TRBJ1-4; TRBD1 matches 7 bases. V lost 4 bases and J lost 2; bases outside the gene matches: 11. The CDR3 covers 17 residues. CDR1 is SGHRS, CDR2 YFSETQ, per germline.

V and J are TRBV10-1 and TRBJ2-2; a possible D gene is TRBD1 (6 bases). Trimming took off 9 bases at V and 2 bases at J, with 13 bases between the two ends. The CDR3 length is 14 residues. Germline V gene sequence: CDR1 WNHNN, CDR2 SYGVQD (reference sequence). CDR3 residues: CARGADRNTGELFF. CDR3 DNA: TGCGCCAGGGGGGCAGATAGAAACACCGGGGAGCTGTTTTTT.